The 20 T cell receptor beta chains below come from one sample, sequenced in a study of shared clonotypes between healthy human individuals. Sequencing used immunoSEQ multiplex PCR; TCRdb keeps in-frame clones, though not all of them. The sample contains about 1 million clones, about 75% of which appear only once. Source material: memory CD4+ T cells sorted from blood. Specified subset: CD45RA-negative fraction. Source of these receptors: a man aged 18 to 29 in good health.

The rearrangement joins TRBV28 to TRBJ2-2; D not resolved. The germline CDR1 and CDR2 sequences are MDHEN and SYDVKM. This CDR3 has 14 residues. V was shortened by 7 bases and J by 4 bases, with 13 bases between the two germline ends. The CDR3 region is CASIFSGGTGELFF. The CDR3 nucleotides read TGTGCCAGCATCTTCTCCGGCGGCACCGGGGAGCTGTTTTTT.

The V and J genes are TRBV19 and TRBJ1-5; D perhaps matches TRBD1 (5 bases). CDR1 and CDR2 (germline): LNHDA, SQIVND (reference sequence). This CDR3 has 11 residues. The germline V and J ends were trimmed by 8 bases and 4 bases, with 6 bases remaining between them. The CDR3 region has the DNA TGTGCCAGTGGGGGGAATCAGCCCCAGCATTTT. It encodes CASGGNQPQHF.

This clone is a singleton in its sample. The J gene is TRBJ2-2, the V gene TRBV4-3, with D hard to call. Germline CDR1 is LGHNA and CDR2 is YSLEER. The CDR3 sequence is 16 residues long. The ends were cut back, 4 bases at V and 1 base at J, with 13 bases in the middle. Here the CDR3 reads CASSPALGRNTGELFF. In DNA, the CDR3 is TGCGCCAGCAGCCCAGCCCTCGGCAGGAACACCGGGGAGCTGTTTTTT.

This clone showed up just a few times. The chain links TRBV2 to TRBJ1-6; no clear D gene. Germline V lookup: CDR1 SNHLY, CDR2 FYNNEI. Trimming took off 4 bases at V and 0 bases at J, with 10 bases between the two ends. The CDR3 runs to 16 residues. CDR3 in DNA: TGTGCCAGCAGTGGCGCCTTGAGCTCCTATAATTCACCCCTCCACTTT. Protein: CASSGALSSYNSPLHF.

This CDR3 reads CASSFGAGNQPQHF. The CDR3 nucleotides are TGCGCCAGCAGCTTCGGAGCGGGAAATCAGCCCCAGCATTTT. The chain employs TRBV5-1 and TRBJ1-5; no clear D. The CDR3 covers 14 residues. Germline V gene lookup returns CDR1 SGHRS and CDR2 YFSETQ. V was pared by 2 bases and J by 4 bases, with 10 bases between.

V and J are TRBV5-4 and TRBJ1-1, with TRBD1 matching 8 bases. The CDR3 covers 16 residues. Per germline, CDR1 SGHNT and CDR2 YYREEE (reference sequence). V was pared by 3 bases and J by 4 bases, with 11 bases of the junction left unmatched. CDR3 region: CASSSPTGGVVTEAFF. The CDR3 DNA sequence: TGTGCCAGCAGCTCCCCAACAGGGGGGGTTGTCACTGAAGCTTTCTTT.

V usage is TRBV7-9 and J usage is TRBJ1-2; 8 nucleotides align to TRBD1. The ends lost 2 bases at V and 10 bases at J; junction bases unmatched: 3. The CDR3 runs to 12 residues. The germline V gene has CDR1 SEHNR and CDR2 FQNEAQ (reference sequence). The DNA of the CDR3 is TGTGCCAGCAGCTTATCAGGGGGCGCCTACACCTTC. Encoded protein: CASSLSGGAYTF.

The chain couples TRBV27 to TRBJ2-7; 9 bases are shared with TRBD1. Trimming removed 5 bases from V and 0 bases from J; junction bases left unmatched: 5. Germline V lookup: CDR1 MNHEY, CDR2 SMNVEV (reference sequence). The CDR3 spans 15 residues. The CDR3: CASSNTGGLSYEQYF. In nucleotides, the CDR3 is TGTGCCAGCAGTAATACAGGGGGCCTCTCCTACGAGCAGTACTTC.

The rearrangement uses TRBV6-1 and TRBJ2-2; TRBD1 matches at 8 bases. The V gene end was trimmed by 6 bases and the J gene end by 3 bases; junction bases not matched to a gene: 6. Germline V CDR1 and CDR2: MNHNS, SASEGT. The CDR3 sequence is 15 residues long. CDR3 in DNA: TGTGCCAGCAGACCGGGACAGGAGTACACCGGGGAGCTGTTTTTT. Amino acid sequence: CASRPGQEYTGELFF.

This clone appeared a single time. This sample includes further DNA sequences coding for the same CDR3. The chain joins TRBV14 to TRBJ2-7, with a weak D call TRBD1 (7 bases). Trimming left V 1 base short and J 5 bases short, with 12 bases between. Germline loops: CDR1 SGHDN, CDR2 FVKESK. This CDR3 contains 14 residues. CDR3 in amino acids: CASSQAGGSHEQYF. The CDR3 coding sequence is TGTGCCAGCAGCCAAGCAGGGGGGTCTCACGAGCAGTACTTC.

The CDR3 loop is CASSQDLGQLLSGANVLTF. CDR3 DNA sequence: TGCGCCAGCAGCCAAGACCTGGGACAGCTCCTCTCTGGGGCCAACGTCCTGACTTTC. The gene calls are TRBV4-1 and TRBJ2-6, with 7 nucleotides matching TRBD1. The CDR3 covers 19 residues. Germline V gene data show CDR1 as MGHRA and CDR2 as YSYEKL. V lost 0 bases to trimming and J lost 0 bases; unmatched junction nucleotides: 8.

The chain is built from TRBV20-1 and TRBJ1-2, with D possibly being TRBD1 (5 bases). Trimming took 0 bases from V and 8 from J, leaving 7 bases between them. CDR1 is DFQATT, CDR2 SNEGSKA, per germline (reference sequence). The CDR3 spans 11 residues. As DNA, the CDR3 is TGCAGTGCTAGAGATCAGGGAGGCTACACCTTC. It translates to CSARDQGGYTF.

The V and J genes are TRBV6-6 and TRBJ2-7; maybe TRBD2 (6 bases). The CDR3 spans 14 residues. CDR1 is MNHNY and CDR2 is SVGAGI in the germline V gene (reference sequence). Trimming removed 4 bases at V and 2 bases at J, with 12 bases between. Written as DNA, the CDR3 is TGTGCCAGCAGTTCGGAGGGTGGGACCTACGAGCAGTACTTC. Its protein is CASSSEGGTYEQYF.

The genes are TRBV7-9 and TRBJ2-1; D is perhaps TRBD2 (5 bases). The germline V gene has CDR1 SEHNR and CDR2 FQNEAQ (reference sequence). This CDR3 spans 15 amino acids. Trimming pared 1 base from V and 2 bases from J, leaving 9 bases between. For the CDR3, the DNA is TGTGCCAGCAGCTTAGTCGGGAAGACCTACAATGAGCAGTTCTTC. This translates into CASSLVGKTYNEQFF.

The J gene is TRBJ2-3, the V gene TRBV10-3; 13 nucleotides match TRBD2. The germline CDR1 and CDR2 sequences are ENHRY and SYGVKD. Trimming cost V 3 bases and J 6 bases; bases outside gene matches: 6. CDR3 length equals 16 residues. The CDR3 spells CAISDTLAGGPDTQYF. Here the CDR3 DNA reads TGTGCCATCAGTGATACACTAGCGGGAGGGCCCGATACGCAGTATTTT.

This clone was found a few times. CDR3 protein: CASSLNGHTAETQYF. The CDR3 DNA reads as TGTGCCAGCAGCTTAAACGGCCATACGGCAGAGACCCAGTACTTC. This sequence joins TRBV7-3 and TRBJ2-5, with unresolved D. The length of the CDR3 is 15 residues. Germline lookup yields CDR1 SGHTA and CDR2 FQGTGA. With 1 base removed from V and 4 bases from J, the gap between germline ends came to 13 bases. Full variable domain (outside the CDR3, taken from reference TRBV7-3 and TRBJ2-5): GAGVSQTPSNKVTEKGKYVELRCDPISGHTALYWYRQSLGQGPEFLIYFQGTGAADDSGLPNDRFFAVRPEGSVSTLKIQRTERGDSAVYLCASSLNGHTAETQYFGPGTRLLVL.

Only a few counts were recorded for this clone. The CDR3: CAAAGDRLSGNTIYF. The CDR3 DNA is TGTGCCGCAGCAGGGGACAGGCTCTCTGGAAACACCATATATTTT. This chain connects TRBV7-8 to TRBJ1-3; 8 positions match TRBD1. CDR1 and CDR2 (germline): SGHVS, FQNEAQ. The junction had 9 bases not matched to a gene; V was cut back by 11 bases and J by 0 bases. CDR3 length equals 15 residues.

The chain joins TRBV19 to TRBJ1-6; 10 positions agree with TRBD1. Germline-derived CDR1 and CDR2 are LNHDA and SQIVND (reference sequence). The CDR3 has 14 amino acids. Trimming cost V 5 bases and J 11 bases; bases outside gene matches: 6. CDR3 amino acids: CASSEGQGLPPLHF. In DNA form, the CDR3 reads TGTGCCAGTAGTGAGGGACAGGGGTTACCACCCCTCCACTTT.

This chain joins TRBV5-5 and TRBJ1-1; possible D gene TRBD1, 5 bases. Trimming removed 1 base at V and 4 bases at J, with 11 bases between. The CDR3 is 14 residues long. Per germline, CDR1 SGHKS and CDR2 YYEKEE (reference sequence). CDR3 sequence (DNA): TGTGCCAGCAGCTTGAGGCAGGGAGGCACTGAAGCTTTCTTT. Residues: CASSLRQGGTEAFF.

V is TRBV5-5 and J is TRBJ1-1; D remains unclear. CDR1 and CDR2 (germline): SGHKS, YYEKEE (reference sequence). CDR3 length: 14 amino acids. Between the trimmed V and J ends, which lost 1 base and 11 bases, there was a span of 18 bases. CDR3 sequence reads: CASSLQDGRDTAFF. DNA of the CDR3: TGTGCCAGCAGCTTGCAAGACGGCCGCGACACGGCTTTCTTT.